The rows below give T cell receptor beta chains drawn from one sample of a study of T cell responses to AZD1222 COVID-19 vaccine. The assay was immunoSEQ multiplex PCR, and TCRdb's table has in-frame clones only and misses some. In the table there are roughly 93,000 clones, 89% of which are singletons. The sequenced sample was peripheral blood, obtained on day 0 of MenACWY control vaccination. These receptors originate from an adult in good health. The CDR3 runs from the conserved cysteine through the conserved F or W. The D gene is left open where the match is weak. The size field is filled for only some rows; it gives once, few, many or a size class.

>TRBV27|NA|TRBJ1-6|15|NA
TGTGCCAGCAGTGAGGGTCCGGCCTCCAATTCACCCCTCCACTTT
CASSEGPASNSPLHF
>TRBV15|NA|TRBJ2-6|16|NA
TGTGCCACCAGCAGAGATGCGAACCCTGGGGCCAACGTCCTGACTTTC
CATSRDANPGANVLTF
>TRBV28|NA|TRBJ1-1|16|NA
TGTGCCAGCCCCTCGACAGGATCTAATATGAACACTGAAGCTTTCTTT
CASPSTGSNMNTEAFF
>TRBV6-5|NA|TRBJ1-1|13|NA
TGTGCCAGCACCTACGGGGGGAACACTGAAGCTTTCTTT
CASTYGGNTEAFF
>TRBV4-3|TRBD2|TRBJ2-1|18|NA
TGCGCCAGCAGCCAATCCACACTCGGGCGGGGGGTCAACAATGAGCAGTTCTTC
CASSQSTLGRGVNNEQFF
>TRBV10-1|NA|TRBJ2-5|14|once
TGCGCCAGCAGCGAATCGGGGTACCAAGAGACCCAGTACTTC
CASSESGYQETQYF
>TRBV9|TRBD1|TRBJ1-3|16|NA
TGTGCCAGCAGCCCGCAGACAGGGCGGAATGGAAACACCATATATTTT
CASSPQTGRNGNTIYF
>TRBV3-1/TRBV3-2|NA|TRBJ1-2|10|NA
TGTGCCAGCAGCCACTATGGCTACACCTTC
CASSHYGYTF
>TRBV5-4|NA|TRBJ1-1|13|once
TGTGCCAGCAGCTTGGGGCTAGGAACTGAAGCTTTCTTT
CASSLGLGTEAFF
>TRBV6-5|NA|TRBJ2-1|16|NA
TGTGCCAGCAGTTACTCCGGGGGTTGGGCCGTGGGTGAGCAGTTCTTC
CASSYSGGWAVGEQFF
>TRBV27|TRBD2|TRBJ2-5|14|NA
TGTGCCAGCAGCCCTAGCGGGGGGCGAGAGACCCAGTACTTC
CASSPSGGRETQYF
>TRBV28|NA|TRBJ1-5|15|once
TGTGCCAGCAGCCGCGTGGGTGGGTTAAATCAGCCCCAGCATTTT
CASSRVGGLNQPQHF
>TRBV11-3|TRBD1|TRBJ2-1|14|once
TGTGCCAGCAGCCCCAGGGGGCCCTACAATGAGCAGTTCTTC
CASSPRGPYNEQFF
>TRBV7-2|NA|TRBJ1-6|14|NA
TGTGCCAGCAGCCAAACAGGGAACAATTCACCCCTCCACTTT
CASSQTGNNSPLHF
>TRBV4-3|NA|TRBJ2-1|16|NA
TGCGCCAGCAGCCAAGGGGGATGGGGGGTGGTCAATGAGCAGTTCTTC
CASSQGGWGVVNEQFF
>TRBV3-1/TRBV3-2|NA|TRBJ1-6|15|NA
TGTGCCAGCAGCCACCGGGACAACTATAATTCACCCCTCCACTTT
CASSHRDNYNSPLHF
>TRBV6-5|NA|TRBJ1-5|13|NA
TGTGCCAGCAGTTACTCGATCTACCAGCCCCAGCATTTT
CASSYSIYQPQHF
>TRBV5-6|TRBD1|TRBJ1-3|16|NA
TGTGCCAGCAGCCCCGGACAGGGTTTCTCTGGAAACACCATATATTTT
CASSPGQGFSGNTIYF
>TRBV28|TRBD2|TRBJ2-3|14|once
TGTGCCACCCGGGGTAGCGGGGAGTCAGATACGCAGTATTTT
CATRGSGESDTQYF
>TRBV13|TRBD1|TRBJ1-2|16|NA
TGTGCCAGCAGCCTCCGAACAGGGGGGCGAGGCTATGGCTACACCTTC
CASSLRTGGRGYGYTF
>TRBV25-1|NA|TRBJ2-4|15|NA
TGTGCCAGCAGTGTCCCCCAGGGGGCCAAAAACATTCAGTACTTC
CASSVPQGAKNIQYF
>TRBV7-3|TRBD2|TRBJ2-3|15|NA
TGTGCCAGCAGCGCCGCTAGCGGGGGCACAGATACGCAGTATTTT
CASSAASGGTDTQYF
>TRBV5-1|NA|TRBJ2-7|11|NA
TGCGCCAGCAGCGACCTGAATGAGCAGTACTTC
CASSDLNEQYF
>TRBV5-5|NA|TRBJ1-3|16|once
TGTGCCAGCAGAAAAACACTTGACGCTACTGGAAACACCATATATTTT
CASRKTLDATGNTIYF
>TRBV25-1|TRBD1|TRBJ1-1|15|once
TGTGCCAGCCTTCCTGGGCAGGGGGTGAACACTGAAGCTTTCTTT
CASLPGQGVNTEAFF
>TRBV27|NA|TRBJ1-1|14|NA
TGTGCCAGCAGTTTTAGGGCTGAGGGTGCTAGAGCTTTCTTT
CASSFRAEGARAFF
>TRBV9|NA|TRBJ2-1|14|NA
TGTGCCAGCAGCCCCACGGATGGGTACAATGAGCAGTTCTTC
CASSPTDGYNEQFF
>TRBV5-1|NA|TRBJ2-3|14|NA
TGCGCCAGCAGCTTGGGACAGACCCAGGATACGCAGTATTTT
CASSLGQTQDTQYF
>TRBV7-2|NA|TRBJ1-2|15|NA
TGTGCCAGCAGCTTAGCTCAGGGGTTAGAATATGGCTACACCTTC
CASSLAQGLEYGYTF
>TRBV27|TRBD1|TRBJ2-7|17|NA
TGTGCCAGCAGCCCCTCGTCGGGTCAGGGGGTAAGGGGCGAGCAGTACTTC
CASSPSSGQGVRGEQYF
>TRBV2|NA|TRBJ2-1|14|once
TGTGCCAGCAGTGGATCAGGGGCCTACAATGAGCAGTTCTTC
CASSGSGAYNEQFF
>TRBV7-9|NA|TRBJ1-6|11|NA
TGTGCCAGCAGCTTACGTTCACCCCTCCACTTT
CASSLRSPLHF
>TRBV5-1|NA|TRBJ2-3|11|NA
TGCGCCAGCCGTTATCTCGATACGCAGTATTTT
CASRYLDTQYF
>TRBV7-3|NA|TRBJ1-1|13|NA
TGTGCCAGCAGCTTCACAGGGAACACTGAAGCTTTCTTT
CASSFTGNTEAFF
>TRBV27|NA|TRBJ2-2|16|NA
TGTGCCAGCAGTTTATCGGGGGGCTTAATCACCGGGGAGCTGTTTTTT
CASSLSGGLITGELFF
>TRBV5-1|TRBD1|TRBJ2-5|13|NA
TGCGCCAGCAGCGTGGGACAGCAAGAGACCCAGTACTTC
CASSVGQQETQYF
>TRBV28|TRBD1|TRBJ1-5|15|NA
TGTGCCAGCTTCCCCCAGGGGGCGACCAATCAGCCCCAGCATTTT
CASFPQGATNQPQHF
>TRBV5-4|NA|TRBJ2-2|14|NA
TGTGCCACCTACCGACAGGCGAACACCGGGGAGCTGTTTTTT
CATYRQANTGELFF
>TRBV11-3|TRBD1|TRBJ1-3|13|NA
TGTGCCAGCAGCTTCAGACAGGGGGACACCATATATTTT
CASSFRQGDTIYF
>TRBV2|NA|TRBJ2-7|15|once
TGTGCCAGCAGTGTTGGCTCCATCTCACCCTACGAGCAGTACTTC
CASSVGSISPYEQYF
>TRBV6-2/TRBV6-3|NA|TRBJ1-1|14|once
TGTGCCAGCAGTTACGGTCTATACTCCACTGAAGCTTTCTTT
CASSYGLYSTEAFF
>TRBV19|TRBD1|TRBJ1-4|13|NA
TGTGCCAGTAGTATGAACAGGGGTGAAAAACTGTTTTTT
CASSMNRGEKLFF
>TRBV20-1|NA|TRBJ2-7|11|NA
TGCAGTGCTAGAGTGGGTCGGGAGCAGTACTTC
CSARVGREQYF
>TRBV9|TRBD2|TRBJ2-4|16|NA
TGTGCCAGCAGCGTAGATTGGACTAGCGGGGAAAACATTCAGTACTTC
CASSVDWTSGENIQYF
>TRBV6-2/TRBV6-3|NA|TRBJ1-1|12|NA
TGTGCCAGCAGTTCGGAAAACACTGAAGCTTTCTTT
CASSSENTEAFF
>TRBV6-5|NA|TRBJ1-6|15|NA
TGTGCCAGCAGTTACAGTCTGAGGGACTATTCACCCCTCCACTTT
CASSYSLRDYSPLHF
>TRBV5-4|TRBD1|TRBJ1-3|17|NA
TGTGCCAGCAGCTTGGGCAGGGGGCGATTCGCTGGAAACACCATATATTTT
CASSLGRGRFAGNTIYF
>TRBV6-2/TRBV6-3|TRBD1|TRBJ2-7|16|NA
TGTGCCAGCAGTTATCCCGGACCGACAGGGGTAAGAGAGCAGTACTTC
CASSYPGPTGVREQYF
>TRBV9|NA|TRBJ2-5|15|NA
TGTGCCAGCAGCGCACCGGGACGGAGGGGGGAGACCCAGTACTTC
CASSAPGRRGETQYF
>TRBV5-5|NA|TRBJ1-1|12|NA
TGTGCCAGCAGCCGGCCGGGGACTGAAGCTTTCTTT
CASSRPGTEAFF
>TRBV11-2|NA|TRBJ2-3|10|NA
TGTGCCAGCAGCTTAGATACGCAGTATTTT
CASSLDTQYF
>TRBV27|TRBD1|TRBJ2-7|15|NA
TGTGCCAGCAGGCTGAAGGGACAGGTTTTATACGAGCAGTACTTC
CASRLKGQVLYEQYF
>TRBV19|NA|TRBJ2-3|17|NA
TGTGCCAGTAGTATCGGGCTGGGGACGAGGGTGGCAGATACGCAGTATTTT
CASSIGLGTRVADTQYF